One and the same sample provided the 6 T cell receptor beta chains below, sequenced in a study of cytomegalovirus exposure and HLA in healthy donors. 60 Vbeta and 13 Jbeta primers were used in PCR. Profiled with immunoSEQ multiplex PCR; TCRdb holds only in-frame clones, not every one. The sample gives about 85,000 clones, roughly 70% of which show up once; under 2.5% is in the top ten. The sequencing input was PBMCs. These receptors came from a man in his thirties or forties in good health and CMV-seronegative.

Written as DNA, the CDR3 is TGCGCCAGCAGCCAGACTAGCGGGATCGGTGGTTACGAGCAGTACTTC. Translated, it gives CASSQTSGIGGYEQYF. The genes are TRBV5-1 and TRBJ2-7, with TRBD2 matching 11 bases. Trimming removed 4 bases from V and 4 bases from J; junction bases left unmatched: 10. The CDR3 has 16 residues. CDR1 and CDR2 from the germline V gene are SGHRS and YFSETQ.

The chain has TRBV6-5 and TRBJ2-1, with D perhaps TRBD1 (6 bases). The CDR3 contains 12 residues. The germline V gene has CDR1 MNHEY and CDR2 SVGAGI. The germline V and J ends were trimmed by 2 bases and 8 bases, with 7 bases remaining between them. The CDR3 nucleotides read TGTGCCAGCAGTTACGGGGGCTATGAGCAGTTCTTC. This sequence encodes CASSYGGYEQFF.

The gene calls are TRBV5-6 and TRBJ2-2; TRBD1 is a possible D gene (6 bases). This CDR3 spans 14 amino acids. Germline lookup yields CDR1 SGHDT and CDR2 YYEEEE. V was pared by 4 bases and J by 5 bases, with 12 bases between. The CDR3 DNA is TGTGCCAGCAGCCACCAAGGGGGAACCGGGGAGCTGTTTTTT. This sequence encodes CASSHQGGTGELFF.

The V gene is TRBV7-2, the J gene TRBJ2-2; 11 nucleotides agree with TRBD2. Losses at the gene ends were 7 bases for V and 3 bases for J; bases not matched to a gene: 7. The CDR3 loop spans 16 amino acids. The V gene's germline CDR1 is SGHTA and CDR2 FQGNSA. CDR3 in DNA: TGTGCCAGCACCAAGACTAGCGGGGCCTACACCGGGGAGCTGTTTTTT. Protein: CASTKTSGAYTGELFF.

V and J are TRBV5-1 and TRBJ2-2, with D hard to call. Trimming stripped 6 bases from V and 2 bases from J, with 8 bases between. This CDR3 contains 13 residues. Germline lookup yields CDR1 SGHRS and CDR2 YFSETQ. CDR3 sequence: CASTGVNTGELFF. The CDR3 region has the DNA TGCGCCAGCACTGGAGTAAACACCGGGGAGCTGTTTTTT.

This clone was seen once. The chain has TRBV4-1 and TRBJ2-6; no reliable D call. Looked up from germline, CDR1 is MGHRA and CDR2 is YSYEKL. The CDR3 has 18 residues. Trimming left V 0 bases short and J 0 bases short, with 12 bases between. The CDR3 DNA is TGCGCCAGCAGCCAAGACCCGTCCTCGGGCTCTGGGGCCAACGTCCTGACTTTC. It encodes CASSQDPSSGSGANVLTF.